This TCR beta chain was sequenced during a study of T cell changes during pregnancy in multiple sclerosis. Profiled with immunoSEQ multiplex PCR; TCRdb holds only in-frame clones, not every one. The sample includes about 49,000 clones, 94% of them seen just once. Trimming removed 3 bases from V and 5 bases from J, with 17 bases in between. The CDR3 has 15 amino acids. The V gene's germline CDR1 is MNHEY and CDR2 SMNVEV (reference sequence). The sample was CD8+ T cells from peripheral blood mononuclear cells, taken before pregnancy. The V call is TRBV27, the J call TRBJ2-7; tentatively, D is TRBD1 (6 bases). This clonotype was obtained from a female donor with multiple sclerosis, enrolled in a pregnancy study. CDR3 sequence (DNA): TGTGCCAGCAGTTTCGGGACATTTTCACTCCACGAGCAGTACTTC. Translation gives CASSFGTFSLHEQYF.